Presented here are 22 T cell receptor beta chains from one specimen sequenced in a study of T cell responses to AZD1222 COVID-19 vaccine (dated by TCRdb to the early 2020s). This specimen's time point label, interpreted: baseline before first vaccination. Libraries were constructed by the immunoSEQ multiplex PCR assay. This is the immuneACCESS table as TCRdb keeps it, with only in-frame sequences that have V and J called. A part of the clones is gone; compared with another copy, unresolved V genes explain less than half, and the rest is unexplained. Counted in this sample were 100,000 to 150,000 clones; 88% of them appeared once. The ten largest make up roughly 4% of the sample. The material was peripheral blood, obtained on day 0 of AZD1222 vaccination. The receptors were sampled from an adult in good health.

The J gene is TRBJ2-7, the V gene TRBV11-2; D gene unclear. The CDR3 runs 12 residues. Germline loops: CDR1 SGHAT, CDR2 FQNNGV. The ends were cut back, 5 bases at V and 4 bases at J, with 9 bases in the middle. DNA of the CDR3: TGTGCCAGCAGCCCAGGAAGGTACGAGCAGTACTTC. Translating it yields CASSPGRYEQYF.

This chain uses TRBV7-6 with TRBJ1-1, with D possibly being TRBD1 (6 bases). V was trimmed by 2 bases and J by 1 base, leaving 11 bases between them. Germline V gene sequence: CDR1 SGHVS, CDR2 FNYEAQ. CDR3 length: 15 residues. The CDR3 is CASSLRDIGNTEAFF. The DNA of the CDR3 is TGTGCCAGCAGCTTAAGGGACATCGGGAACACTGAAGCTTTCTTT. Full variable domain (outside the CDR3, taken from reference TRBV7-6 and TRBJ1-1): GAGVSQSPRYKVTKRGQDVALRCDPISGHVSLYWYRQALGQGPEFLTYFNYEAQQDKSGLPNDRFSAERPEGSISTLTIQRTEQRDSAMYRCASSLRDIGNTEAFFGQGTRLTVV.

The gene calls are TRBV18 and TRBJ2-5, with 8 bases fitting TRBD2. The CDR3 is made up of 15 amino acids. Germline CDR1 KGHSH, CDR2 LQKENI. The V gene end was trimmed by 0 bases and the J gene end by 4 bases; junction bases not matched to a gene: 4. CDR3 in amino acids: CASSPPSLAGETQYF. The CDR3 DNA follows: TGTGCCAGCTCACCACCCTCGCTAGCGGGAGAGACCCAGTACTTC.

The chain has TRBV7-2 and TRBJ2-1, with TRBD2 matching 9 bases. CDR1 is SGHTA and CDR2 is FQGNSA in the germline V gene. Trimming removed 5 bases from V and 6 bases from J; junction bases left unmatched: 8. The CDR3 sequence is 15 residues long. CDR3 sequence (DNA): TGTGCCAGCAGCCGGTCGGGACTAGCTATCAATGAGCAGTTCTTC. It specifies CASSRSGLAINEQFF.

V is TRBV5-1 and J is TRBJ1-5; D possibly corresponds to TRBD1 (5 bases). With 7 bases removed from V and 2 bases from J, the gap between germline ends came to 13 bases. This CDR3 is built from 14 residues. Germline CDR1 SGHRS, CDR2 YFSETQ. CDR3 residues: CASQDGAGNQPQHF. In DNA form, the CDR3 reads TGCGCCAGCCAGGATGGGGCGGGCAATCAGCCCCAGCATTTT.

Written as DNA, the CDR3 is TGCGCCAGCAGCCAAGAATTGCTAGCGGTATACAATGAGCAGTTCTTC. Translated, it gives CASSQELLAVYNEQFF. The rearrangement uses TRBV4-3 and TRBJ2-1; 7 nucleotides match TRBD2. This CDR3 is 16 amino acids long. With V trimmed by 0 bases and J by 4 bases, 6 bases remained unmatched. Germline CDR1 is LGHNA and CDR2 is YSLEER.

The CDR3 coding sequence is TGTGCCAGCAGCTTAGTGGGGGGAACGGGAGATACGCAGTATTTT. It encodes CASSLVGGTGDTQYF. This sequence joins TRBV11-2 and TRBJ2-3; D perhaps matches TRBD2 (6 bases). V gave up 1 base and J gave up 5 bases, with 13 bases separating them. CDR1 is SGHAT, CDR2 FQNNGV, per germline. This CDR3 has 15 residues.

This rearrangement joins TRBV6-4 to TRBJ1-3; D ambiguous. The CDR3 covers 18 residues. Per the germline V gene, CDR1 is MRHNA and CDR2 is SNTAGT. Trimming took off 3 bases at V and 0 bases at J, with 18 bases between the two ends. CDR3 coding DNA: TGTGCCAGCAGTGATTCGAGGGAACAGAGAAGCTCTGGAAACACCATATATTTT. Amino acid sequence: CASSDSREQRSSGNTIYF.

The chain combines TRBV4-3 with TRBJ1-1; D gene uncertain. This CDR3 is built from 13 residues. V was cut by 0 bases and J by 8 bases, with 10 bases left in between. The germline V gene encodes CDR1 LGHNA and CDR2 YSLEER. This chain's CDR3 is CASSQDKGLEAFF. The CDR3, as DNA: TGCGCCAGCAGCCAAGATAAAGGGTTAGAAGCTTTCTTT.

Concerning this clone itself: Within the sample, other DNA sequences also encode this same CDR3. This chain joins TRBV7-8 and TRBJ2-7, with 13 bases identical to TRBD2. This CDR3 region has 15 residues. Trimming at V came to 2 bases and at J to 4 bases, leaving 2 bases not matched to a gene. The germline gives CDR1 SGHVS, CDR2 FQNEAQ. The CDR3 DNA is TGTGCCAGCAGCTTACGGACTAGCGGGAGTTACGAGCAGTACTTC. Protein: CASSLRTSGSYEQYF.

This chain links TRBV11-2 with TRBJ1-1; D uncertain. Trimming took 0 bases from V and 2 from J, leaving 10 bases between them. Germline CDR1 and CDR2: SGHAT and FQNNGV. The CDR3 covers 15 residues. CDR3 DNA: TGTGCCAGCAGCTTAGAAACGGGTCTAAACACTGAAGCTTTCTTT. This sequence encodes CASSLETGLNTEAFF.

The CDR3 reads CASSIMGTGGSYGYTF. The CDR3 bases are TGTGCCAGTAGTATTATGGGGACAGGGGGTTCCTATGGCTACACCTTC. The chain combines TRBV19 with TRBJ1-2; 11 nucleotides match TRBD1. Germline V gene sequence: CDR1 LNHDA, CDR2 SQIVND (reference sequence). J gave up 4 bases and V 3 bases, and 7 bases lay outside the gene matches. The CDR3 length is 16 residues.

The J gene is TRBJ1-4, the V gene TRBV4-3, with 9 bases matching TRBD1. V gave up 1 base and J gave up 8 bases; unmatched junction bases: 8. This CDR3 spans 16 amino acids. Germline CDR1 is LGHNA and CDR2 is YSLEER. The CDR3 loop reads CASSQVTGGIDEKLFF. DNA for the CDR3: TGCGCCAGCAGCCAAGTAACAGGGGGCATAGACGAAAAACTGTTTTTT.

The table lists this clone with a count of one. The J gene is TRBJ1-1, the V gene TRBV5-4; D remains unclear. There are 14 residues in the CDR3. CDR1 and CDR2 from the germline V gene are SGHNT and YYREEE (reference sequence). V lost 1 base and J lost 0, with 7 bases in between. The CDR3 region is CASSLRDVNTEAFF. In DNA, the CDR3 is TGTGCCAGCAGCTTGAGGGATGTGAACACTGAAGCTTTCTTT.

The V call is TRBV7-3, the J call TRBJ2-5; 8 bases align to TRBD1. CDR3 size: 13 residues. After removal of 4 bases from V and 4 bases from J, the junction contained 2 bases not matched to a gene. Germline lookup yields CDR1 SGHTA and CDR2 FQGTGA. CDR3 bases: TGTGCCAGCAGCTCCAGGGGGCTAGAGACCCAGTACTTC. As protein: CASSSRGLETQYF.

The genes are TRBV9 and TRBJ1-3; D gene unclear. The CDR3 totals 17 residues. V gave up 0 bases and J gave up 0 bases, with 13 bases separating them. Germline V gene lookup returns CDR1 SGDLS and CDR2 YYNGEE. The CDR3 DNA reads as TGTGCCAGCAGCGTAGCTAGTACGGCCAGCTCTGGAAACACCATATATTTT. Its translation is CASSVASTASSGNTIYF.

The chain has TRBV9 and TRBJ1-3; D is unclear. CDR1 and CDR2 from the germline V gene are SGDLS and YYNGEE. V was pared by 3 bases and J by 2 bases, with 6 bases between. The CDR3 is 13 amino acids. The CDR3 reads CASSGYAGNTIYF. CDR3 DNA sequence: TGTGCCAGCAGCGGGTATGCTGGAAACACCATATATTTT.

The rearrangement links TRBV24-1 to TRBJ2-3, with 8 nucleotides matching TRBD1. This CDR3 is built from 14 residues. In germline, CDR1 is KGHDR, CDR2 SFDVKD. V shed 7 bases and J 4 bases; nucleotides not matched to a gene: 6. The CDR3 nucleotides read TGTGCCACCAGGGAGGGACAGGTCCCAGATACGCAGTATTTT. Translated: CATREGQVPDTQYF.

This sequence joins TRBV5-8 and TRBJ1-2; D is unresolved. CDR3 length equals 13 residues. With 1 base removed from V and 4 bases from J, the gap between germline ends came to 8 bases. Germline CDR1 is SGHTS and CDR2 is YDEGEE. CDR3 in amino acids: CASSLLLSYGYTF. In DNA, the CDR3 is TGTGCCAGCAGCTTGCTCCTCTCCTATGGCTACACCTTC.

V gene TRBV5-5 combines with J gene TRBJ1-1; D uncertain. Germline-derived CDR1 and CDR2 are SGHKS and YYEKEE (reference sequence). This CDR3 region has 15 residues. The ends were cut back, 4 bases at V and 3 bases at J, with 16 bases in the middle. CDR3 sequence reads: CASSRRTGSDTEAFF. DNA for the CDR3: TGTGCCAGCAGCCGAAGGACGGGATCGGACACTGAAGCTTTCTTT.

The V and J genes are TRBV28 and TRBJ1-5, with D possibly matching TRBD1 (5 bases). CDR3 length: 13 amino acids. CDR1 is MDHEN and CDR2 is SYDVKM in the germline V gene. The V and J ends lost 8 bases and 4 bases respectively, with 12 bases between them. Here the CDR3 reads CASGFSGNQPQHF. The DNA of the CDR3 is TGTGCCAGCGGATTTTCAGGGAATCAGCCCCAGCATTTT.

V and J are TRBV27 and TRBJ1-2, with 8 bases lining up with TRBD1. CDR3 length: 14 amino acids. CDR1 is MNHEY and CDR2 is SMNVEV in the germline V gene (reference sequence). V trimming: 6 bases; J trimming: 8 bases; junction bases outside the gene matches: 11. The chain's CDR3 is CASRHRQGPSGYTF. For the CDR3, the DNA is TGTGCCAGCAGACACCGACAGGGGCCCTCCGGCTACACCTTC.